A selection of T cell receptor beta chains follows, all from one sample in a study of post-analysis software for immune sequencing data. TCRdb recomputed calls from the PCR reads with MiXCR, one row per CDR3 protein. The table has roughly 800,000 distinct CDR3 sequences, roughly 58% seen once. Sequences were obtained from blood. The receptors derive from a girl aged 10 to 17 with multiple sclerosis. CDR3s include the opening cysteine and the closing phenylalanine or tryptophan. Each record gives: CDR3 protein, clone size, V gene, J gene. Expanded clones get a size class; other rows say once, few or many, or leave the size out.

CDR3 protein: CASSYIRQGDGYTF; clone size: -; V gene: TRBV6-6; J gene: TRBJ1-2
CDR3 protein: CASSLVAGREEAFF; clone size: once; V gene: TRBV11-2; J gene: TRBJ1-1
CDR3 protein: CASSETSPGSSYNEQFF; clone size: -; V gene: TRBV2; J gene: TRBJ2-1
CDR3 protein: CASSGGTGNQPQHF; clone size: few; V gene: TRBV2; J gene: TRBJ1-5
CDR3 protein: CASSSTDRKAFF; clone size: once; V gene: TRBV7-3; J gene: TRBJ1-1
CDR3 protein: CAISEPTPGTGSYEQYF; clone size: -; V gene: TRBV10-3; J gene: TRBJ2-7
CDR3 protein: CASSLAGRRVSFEQFF; clone size: -; V gene: TRBV5-1; J gene: TRBJ2-1
CDR3 protein: CASTLGAHEQYF; clone size: -; V gene: TRBV12-3/TRBV12-4; J gene: TRBJ2-7
CDR3 protein: CASMGTGGAKNYGYTF; clone size: -; V gene: TRBV19; J gene: TRBJ1-2
CDR3 protein: CAIRLSADSYEQYF; clone size: -; V gene: TRBV10-3; J gene: TRBJ2-7
CDR3 protein: CASSYSGDRGNTQYF; clone size: -; V gene: TRBV6-5; J gene: TRBJ2-3
CDR3 protein: CSAEGTAGTYGYTF; clone size: -; V gene: TRBV20-1; J gene: TRBJ1-2